This T cell receptor (beta chain) was obtained from a study of cytomegalovirus exposure and HLA in healthy donors. General study points: Several top significant clusters appeared, in a later analysis, to be linked to common viral pathogens. Accurate predictions that matched the HLA-A and HLA-B alleles of most subjects were reportedly made from TCR beta sequences. An analysis was carried out at a later point. It showed that HLA-associated TCR beta chains were more clonally expanded than equally common non-associated chains. TCR beta V segments were, for the most part, productive about 87% or about 30% of the time in an earlier analysis.

The primer mix had 60 Vbeta and 13 Jbeta primers. TCRdb keeps only in-frame clones here, not all; method: immunoSEQ multiplex PCR. The sample shows around 150,000 clones, approximately 78% of them seen only once. This CDR3 has 21 residues. Germline CDR1 and CDR2: SGHVS and FQNEAQ. Concerning this clone itself: What it binds is unknown. Germline is not matched at one junction end, which may reflect a read error.

The clonotype comes from a woman aged 18-30 years in good health and CMV-seronegative. The sequenced sample consisted of PBMCs. The rearrangement uses TRBV7-8 and TRBJ2-7, with TRBD2 identical over 10 bases. CDR3 protein: CASSFKMGREGQREGPYERYF. The CDR3, as DNA: TGTGCCAGCAGCTTTAAAATGGGTCGGGAGGGTCAGCGGGAGGGCCCCTACGAGCGGTACTTC.